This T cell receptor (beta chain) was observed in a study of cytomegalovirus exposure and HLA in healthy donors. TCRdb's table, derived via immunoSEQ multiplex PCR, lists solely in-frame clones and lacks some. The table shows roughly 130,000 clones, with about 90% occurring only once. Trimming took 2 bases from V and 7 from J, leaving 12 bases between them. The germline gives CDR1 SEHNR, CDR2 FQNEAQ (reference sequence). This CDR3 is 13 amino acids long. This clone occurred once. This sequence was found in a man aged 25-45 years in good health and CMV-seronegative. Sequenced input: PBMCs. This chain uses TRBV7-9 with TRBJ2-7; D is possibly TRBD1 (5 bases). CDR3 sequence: CASSLQGGAEQYF. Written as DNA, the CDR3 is TGTGCCAGCAGCTTACAGGGTGGCGCGGAGCAGTACTTC. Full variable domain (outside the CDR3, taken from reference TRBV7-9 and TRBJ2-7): DTGVSQNPRHKITKRGQNVTFRCDPISEHNRLYWYRQTLGQGPEFLTYFQNEAQLEKSRLLSDRFSAERPKGSFSTLEIQRTEQGDSAMYLCASSLQGGAEQYFGPGTRLTVT.